The entry that follows covers one T cell receptor beta chain sequence. The sample originates from a study of blood T cell repertoires in COVID-19. Using immunoSEQ multiplex PCR, the repertoire was profiled, and TCRdb retains in-frame clones only, with some absent. The sample comprises approximately 300,000 clones, around 86% of which are singletons, and around 4% rests with the top ten. Germline CDR1 reads SGHVS; CDR2 reads FNYEAQ. V lost 2 bases and J lost 3, with 4 bases in between. The CDR3 is 13 residues long. This TCR was recovered from a man aged 25 to 40 who had recovered from COVID-19. V usage is TRBV7-6 and J usage is TRBJ2-2, with unresolved D. Sequencing was done on a sample of PBMCs or T cells enriched from blood (not recorded which). In DNA, the CDR3 is TGTGCCAGCAGCTTACTCGACACCGGGGAGCTGTTTTTT. The encoded protein is CASSLLDTGELFF.